These T cell receptor beta chains were read from a single sample in a study of cytomegalovirus exposure and HLA in healthy donors. The table came from immunoSEQ multiplex PCR; TCRdb's copy has only in-frame clones and leaves some out. The sample records a few hundred thousand clones, 70% to 90% being singletons. The source material was PBMCs. These receptors were collected from a woman between 18 and 29 years old in good health and CMV-seronegative. CDR3s include the opening cysteine and the closing phenylalanine or tryptophan. Fields, in order: J gene, V gene, D gene, CDR3 protein. A D gene is named only where the DNA matches it firmly.

J: TRBJ2-7
V: TRBV4-2
D: TRBD2
CDR3: CASSQPGTSGSYEQYF

J: TRBJ1-1
V: TRBV7-2
D: NA
CDR3: CASRGQNTEAFF

J: TRBJ2-7
V: TRBV10-1
D: TRBD1
CDR3: CASRGTVPYEQYF

J: TRBJ1-1
V: TRBV5-1
D: NA
CDR3: CASSSAGANTEAFF

J: TRBJ1-5
V: TRBV2
D: NA
CDR3: CASSGQRGNQPQHF

J: TRBJ2-2
V: TRBV28
D: NA
CDR3: CASSLEVQGLGTGELFF

J: TRBJ1-5
V: TRBV29-1
D: TRBD1
CDR3: CSVAPDRRGQPQHF

J: TRBJ2-5
V: TRBV2
D: TRBD1
CDR3: CASGSGTGIETQYF

J: TRBJ1-6
V: TRBV21-1
D: NA
CDR3: CASNRISGQGSYSYNSPLHF

J: TRBJ2-2
V: TRBV28
D: NA
CDR3: CASQGTGELFF

J: TRBJ2-3
V: TRBV4-1
D: NA
CDR3: CASSQSGTDTQYF

J: TRBJ2-1
V: TRBV27
D: TRBD2
CDR3: CASSITTWTSGRASSYNEQFF